This TCR beta chain was identified in a study of cytomegalovirus exposure and HLA in healthy donors. To note about this clone: Its antigen is unknown.

The CDR3 spans 14 residues. V was pared by 4 bases and J by 8 bases, with 6 bases of the junction left unmatched. Germline V gene lookup returns CDR1 SGHRS and CDR2 YFSETQ. Study outcomes and limitations: In a later analysis, at a false discovery rate of 0.05, approximately 18,000 TCR beta sequences were associated with HLA alleles. Cytomegalovirus-associated status was assigned to 150 to 200 TCR beta chains. An observed cluster of highly shared sequence variants was recorded as a likely sequencing artifact.

The PCR used 60 Vbeta and 13 Jbeta primers. The repertoire was sequenced with immunoSEQ multiplex PCR; TCRdb's copy has only in-frame clones and lacks some. The sample consists of 210,000 or so clones, approximately 82% of them appearing once. The rearrangement links TRBV5-1 to TRBJ1-6; 7 bases line up with TRBD1. The TCR was taken from a man aged 18 to 29 in good health and CMV-seronegative. Sequencing used PBMCs. CDR3 sequence: CASSLGTEYSPLHF. In DNA form, the CDR3 reads TGCGCCAGCAGCCTCGGGACAGAATATTCACCCCTCCACTTT.